This T cell receptor (beta chain) was sequenced for a study of cytomegalovirus exposure and HLA in healthy donors. Study-wide findings and caveats: A later analysis showed HLA-associated TCR beta chains outstripping equally common others in clonal expansion.

The study ran its PCR with 60 Vbeta and 13 Jbeta primers. Authors' processing steps: In a later analysis, around 10 million of approximately 81 million unique beta chains occurred in at least two donors. Sequenced by immunoSEQ multiplex PCR; TCRdb stores in-frame clones only, minus some. D and trimming come from the DNA, and the V and J calls and clone size come from that table. The sample yields 190,000 or so clones, about 80% seen once. Concerning this clone: Its antigen is currently unknown.

The CDR3 sequence is 13 residues long. V shed 4 bases and J 6 bases; nucleotides not matched to a gene: 1. The germline CDR1 and CDR2 sequences are SSHAT and FNYEAQ (reference sequence). The chain carries TRBV7-7 and TRBJ2-7; 12 nucleotides agree with TRBD2. Source material: PBMCs. The sequence derives from a woman in her forties or fifties in good health and CMV-seropositive. The CDR3 sequence is CASSSLAGGEQYF. The CDR3 DNA reads TGTGCCAGCAGCTCACTAGCGGGGGGCGAGCAGTACTTC.